This is a list of T cell receptor beta chains from one sample in a study of cytomegalovirus exposure and HLA in healthy donors. Profiled with immunoSEQ multiplex PCR; TCRdb holds only in-frame clones, not every one. The sample lists 210,000 or so clones; over 70% were seen once. Sequenced: PBMCs. These receptors were taken from a woman aged 55-70 years in good health and CMV-seropositive. Both conserved end residues are part of each CDR3. A D gene is named only where the DNA matches it firmly. Part of the rows lack a size; the others show once, few, many or a class for expanded clones.

len,j_gene,v_gene,abundance,d_gene,CDR3aa,CDR3nt
14,TRBJ1-4,TRBV5-1,NA,TRBD1,CASSLGQGVEKLFF,TGCGCCAGCAGCCTGGGACAGGGAGTCGAAAAACTGTTTTTT
13,TRBJ1-1,TRBV6-1,NA,NA,CASSEYGDTEAFF,TGTGCCAGCAGTGAATACGGGGACACTGAAGCTTTCTTT
13,TRBJ1-2,TRBV7-9,NA,NA,CASSLVAEYGYTF,TGTGCCAGCAGCTTAGTGGCGGAGTATGGCTACACCTTC
14,TRBJ1-2,TRBV4-3,NA,NA,CASSQQRENYGYTF,TGCGCCAGCAGCCAACAAAGGGAGAACTATGGCTACACCTTC
17,TRBJ2-7,TRBV4-3,NA,NA,CASSQELGGGTSYEQYF,TGCGCCAGCAGCCAAGAGTTAGGGGGGGGAACCTCCTACGAGCAGTACTTC
15,TRBJ2-7,TRBV27,few,TRBD2,CASSLLGLAGYEQYF,TGTGCCAGCAGTTTATTAGGACTAGCGGGTTACGAGCAGTACTTC
15,TRBJ1-1,TRBV7-9,NA,TRBD1,CASSLVGTGVTEAFF,TGTGCCAGCAGCTTAGTTGGGACAGGGGTGACTGAAGCTTTCTTT
15,TRBJ2-1,TRBV6-1,few,NA,CASSEVGTSSQGQFF,TGTGCCAGCAGTGAAGTTGGGACATCTTCCCAAGGGCAGTTCTTC
14,TRBJ1-2,TRBV6-1,NA,TRBD1,CASTRDRGVDGYTF,TGTGCCAGCACTAGAGACAGGGGGGTTGACGGCTACACCTTC
15,TRBJ2-5,TRBV5-1,once,TRBD1,CASSSRWTGQETQYF,TGCGCCAGCAGCTCCCGATGGACAGGGCAAGAGACCCAGTACTTC
15,TRBJ2-3,TRBV29-1,NA,NA,CSVTSPGGLSYTQYF,TGCAGCGTTACTTCGCCTGGCGGGTTAAGTTATACGCAGTATTTT
14,TRBJ1-2,TRBV30,NA,NA,CAWSVGNRHYGYTF,TGTGCCTGGAGTGTAGGGAACAGGCACTATGGCTACACCTTC